This T cell receptor (beta chain) was identified during a study of CD8 T cells in Susac syndrome (dated 2019 in TCRdb). With regard to the full study: Among the sequenced Susac syndrome patients, more than five had clinically active disease and 8 or 9 were in clinical remission. Repertoire sequencing was used to test whether CD8+ T cell activation and differentiation in Susac syndrome was antigen driven. The clonality of the CD8+ T cell repertoire was compared across over 10 healthy donors, about 14 Susac syndrome patients and 15 multiple sclerosis patients. Susac syndrome patients were therapy-naive, on corticosteroids (some also receiving IVIg), or on IVIg alone at blood withdrawal.

This clonotype has a handful of counts. Its antigen target is currently unknown. No much larger clone is present one base from it, and per-base qualities are unavailable. Summary of the overall study and its limitations: Clonal expansion was observed in Susac syndrome CD8+ repertoires, with the highest expansion in CD8+ TEMRA cells and greater expansion in clinically active than in remitting patients. The number of individuals in the TCR sequencing and HLA analysis was recognized as being relatively small. Under 20 and five Susac-specific public clones were found in the total CD8+ and CD8+ TEMRA repertoires, respectively.

V is trimmed back by 3 bases and J by 6 bases, and the junction contains 10 bases that no gene match accounts for. The CDR3 sequence holds 17 residues, the cysteine and phenylalanine included. Left in the record is the CDR3 DNA by itself, 51 bases read in frame from the first base. For CDR1 and CDR2, the germline V gene lists SNHLY and FYNNEI. RNA was extracted using the RNeasy kit, and about 0.5 to 1 microgram was reverse transcribed with random hexamers. The immunoSEQ multiplex PCR assay, covering 54 Vbeta and 13 Jbeta segments, was used to amplify TCR beta CDR3 regions. To correct PCR amplification bias, a synthetic template baseline was used for both primer optimization and computational correction. In the paper's pipeline: Reads were annotated to V, D and J genes according to IMGT and were analyzed with immunoSEQ Analyzer, with only productive sequences retained. Clonality was calculated as one minus the Shannon entropy normalized by log2 of the number of productive unique sequences. Public and private clones were assessed among the 100 most prevalent clones of each patient and control. A clone was defined as Susac-specific if it was absent from the healthy and MS cohorts, from 1052 published viral clones and from other ImmuneACCESS disease sequences. Using fastp trimming at Q25 and MiXCR clonotype assembly, TCRdb reanalyzed the public sequencing data and kept in-frame beta chains. Each entry is one CDR3 protein sequence, shown with its most common DNA and genes. None of the V and J calls come from the authors' own analysis; TCRdb made them. Within this sample are 95,000 to 150,000 distinct CDR3 sequences, with roughly 94% of them counted one time only. About 0.28% of the sample lies in the top ten.

Peripheral blood CD8+ and CD4+ T cells from healthy donors, Susac syndrome patients and multiple sclerosis patients were profiled using high-throughput TCR beta sequencing. The Susac syndrome patients fulfilled recently defined diagnostic criteria for definite or probable disease. Bulk CD8+ and CD4+ T cells were purified by magnetic negative isolation, while CD8+ TEMRA cells were enriched using FACS. Blood was collected in EDTA tubes and processed within 24 hours, with PBMCs isolated through density gradient centrifugation. PBMCs intended for TCR sequencing were frozen in liquid nitrogen and were later thawed in a 37 degrees C water bath. The sorted or isolated CD4+, CD8+ and CD8+ TEMRA cells reached a purity of at least 90%.

This clonotype originated in a human donor with Susac syndrome. The chain is assembled from TRBV2 and TRBJ2-3; TRBD2 matches 12 bases in the middle. The sequencing input was CD8+ T cells from PBMCs. The DNA sequence follows: TGTGCCAGCAGTGACTCCCCTAGCGGGGGGGCTTGGGATACGCAGTATTTT. This sequence encodes CASSDSPSGGAWDTQYF. With all but the CDR3 taken from the reference TRBV2 and TRBJ2-3 genes, the full variable domain is: EPEVTQTPSHQVTQMGQEVILRCVPISNHLYFYWYRQILGQKVEFLVSFYNNEISEKSEIFDDQFSVERPDGSNFTLKIRSTKLEDSAMYFCASSDSPSGGAWDTQYFGPGTRLTVL.